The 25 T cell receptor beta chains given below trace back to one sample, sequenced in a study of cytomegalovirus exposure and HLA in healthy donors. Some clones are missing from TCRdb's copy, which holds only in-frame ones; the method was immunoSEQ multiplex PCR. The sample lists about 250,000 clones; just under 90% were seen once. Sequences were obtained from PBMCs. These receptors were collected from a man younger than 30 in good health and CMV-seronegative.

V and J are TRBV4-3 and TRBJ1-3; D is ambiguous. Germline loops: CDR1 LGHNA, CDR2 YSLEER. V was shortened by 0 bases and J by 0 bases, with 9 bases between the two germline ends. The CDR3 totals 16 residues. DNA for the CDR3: TGCGCCAGCAGCCAAGAGATAACCAGCTCTGGAAACACCATATATTTT. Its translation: CASSQEITSSGNTIYF.

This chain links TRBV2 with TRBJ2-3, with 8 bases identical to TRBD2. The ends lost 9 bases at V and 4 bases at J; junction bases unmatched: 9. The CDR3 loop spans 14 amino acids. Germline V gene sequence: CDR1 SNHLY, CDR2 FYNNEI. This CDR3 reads CASKSGRDADTQYF. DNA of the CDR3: TGTGCCAGTAAGAGCGGGAGAGACGCAGATACGCAGTATTTT.

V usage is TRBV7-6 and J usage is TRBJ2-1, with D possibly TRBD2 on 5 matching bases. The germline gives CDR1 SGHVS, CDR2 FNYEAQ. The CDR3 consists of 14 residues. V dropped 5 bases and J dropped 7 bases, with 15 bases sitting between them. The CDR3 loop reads CASSLGGVWNEQFF. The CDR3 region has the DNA TGTGCCAGCAGCCTAGGAGGAGTATGGAATGAGCAGTTCTTC. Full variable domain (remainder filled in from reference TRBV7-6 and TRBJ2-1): GAGVSQSPRYKVTKRGQDVALRCDPISGHVSLYWYRQALGQGPEFLTYFNYEAQQDKSGLPNDRFSAERPEGSISTLTIQRTEQRDSAMYRCASSLGGVWNEQFFGPGTRLTVL.

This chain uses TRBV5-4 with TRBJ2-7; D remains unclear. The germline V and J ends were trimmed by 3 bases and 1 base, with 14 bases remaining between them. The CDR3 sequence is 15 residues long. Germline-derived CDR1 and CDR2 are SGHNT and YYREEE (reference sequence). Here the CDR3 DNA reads TGTGCCAGCAGCTGGGTGGCCAGCGCGTCCTACGAGCAGTACTTC. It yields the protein CASSWVASASYEQYF.

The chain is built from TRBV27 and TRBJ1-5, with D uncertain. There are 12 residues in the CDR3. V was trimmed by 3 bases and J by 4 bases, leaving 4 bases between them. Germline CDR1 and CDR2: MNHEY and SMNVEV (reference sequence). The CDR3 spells CASSFQNQPQHF. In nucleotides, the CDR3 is TGTGCCAGCAGTTTTCAGAATCAGCCCCAGCATTTT.

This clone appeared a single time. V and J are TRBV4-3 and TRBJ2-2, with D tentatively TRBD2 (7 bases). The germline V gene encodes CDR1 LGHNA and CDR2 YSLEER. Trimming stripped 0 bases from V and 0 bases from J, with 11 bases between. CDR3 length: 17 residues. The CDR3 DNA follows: TGCGCCAGCAGCCAAGAATGGGGGGGCGCGAACACCGGGGAGCTGTTTTTT. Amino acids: CASSQEWGGANTGELFF.

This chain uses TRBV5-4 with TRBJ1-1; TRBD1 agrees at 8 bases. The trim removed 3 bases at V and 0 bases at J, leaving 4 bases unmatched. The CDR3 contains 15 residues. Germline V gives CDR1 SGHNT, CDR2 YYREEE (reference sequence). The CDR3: CASSSGTGLNTEAFF. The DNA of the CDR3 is TGTGCCAGCAGCTCGGGGACAGGCCTGAACACTGAAGCTTTCTTT.

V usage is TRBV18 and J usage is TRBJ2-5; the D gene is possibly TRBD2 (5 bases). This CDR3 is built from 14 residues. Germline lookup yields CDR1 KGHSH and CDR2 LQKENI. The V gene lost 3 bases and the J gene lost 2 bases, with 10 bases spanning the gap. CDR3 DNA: TGTGCCAGCTCACCCACGGGGTTACAAGAGACCCAGTACTTC. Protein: CASSPTGLQETQYF.

CDR3 DNA: TGCGCCAGCAGCCAAGATTCCGGGTCCACGAGGGGCTACACCTTC. Protein sequence: CASSQDSGSTRGYTF. This chain joins TRBV4-1 and TRBJ1-2, with no clear D. V was pared by 0 bases and J by 8 bases, with 16 bases between. CDR3 length equals 15 residues. Germline V gene data show CDR1 as MGHRA and CDR2 as YSYEKL.

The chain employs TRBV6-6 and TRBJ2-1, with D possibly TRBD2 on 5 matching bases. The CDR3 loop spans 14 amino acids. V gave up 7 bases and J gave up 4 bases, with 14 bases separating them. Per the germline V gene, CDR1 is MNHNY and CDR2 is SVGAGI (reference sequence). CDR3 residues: CASIPGNLYNEQFF. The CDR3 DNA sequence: TGTGCCAGCATTCCGGGGAATTTGTACAATGAGCAGTTCTTC.

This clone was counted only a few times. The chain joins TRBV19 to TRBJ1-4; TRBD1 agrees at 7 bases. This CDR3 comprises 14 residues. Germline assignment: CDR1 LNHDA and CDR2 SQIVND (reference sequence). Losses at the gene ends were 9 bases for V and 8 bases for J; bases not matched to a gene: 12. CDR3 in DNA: TGTGCCAGCCATGAAACAGGGGTGAGGGAAAAACTGTTTTTT. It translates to CASHETGVREKLFF.

The CDR3 DNA follows: TGTGCTAGTGGTTTCCCACAGGGATGGATGAACACTGAAGCTTTCTTT. Protein: CASGFPQGWMNTEAFF. The V call is TRBV12-5, the J call TRBJ1-1; perhaps TRBD1 as D (6 bases). Trimming removed 3 bases at V and 0 bases at J, with 14 bases between. The CDR3 extends over 16 amino acids. The germline CDR1 and CDR2 sequences are LGHNT and FRNRAP.

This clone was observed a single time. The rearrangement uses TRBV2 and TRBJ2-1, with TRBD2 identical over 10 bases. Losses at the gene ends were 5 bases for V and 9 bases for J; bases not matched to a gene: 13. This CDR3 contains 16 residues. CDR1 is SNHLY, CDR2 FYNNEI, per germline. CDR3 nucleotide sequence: TGTGCCAGCAGTATACTTCCGAGCGGGGGGGCAGGTGAGCAGTTCTTC. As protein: CASSILPSGGAGEQFF. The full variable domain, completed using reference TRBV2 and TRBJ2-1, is EPEVTQTPSHQVTQMGQEVILRCVPISNHLYFYWYRQILGQKVEFLVSFYNNEISEKSEIFDDQFSVERPDGSNFTLKIRSTKLEDSAMYFCASSILPSGGAGEQFFGPGTRLTVL.

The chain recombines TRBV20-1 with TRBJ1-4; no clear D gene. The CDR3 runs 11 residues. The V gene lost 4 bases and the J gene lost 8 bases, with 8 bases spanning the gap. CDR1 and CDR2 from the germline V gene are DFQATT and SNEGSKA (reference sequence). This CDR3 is CSAIVGEKLFF. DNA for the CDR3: TGCAGTGCTATCGTCGGGGAAAAACTGTTTTTT.

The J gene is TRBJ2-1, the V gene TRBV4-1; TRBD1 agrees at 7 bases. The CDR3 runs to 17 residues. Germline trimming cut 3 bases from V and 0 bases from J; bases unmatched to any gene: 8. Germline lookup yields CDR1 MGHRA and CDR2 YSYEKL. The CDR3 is CASSQGIQGFSYNEQFF. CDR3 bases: TGCGCCAGCAGCCAGGGAATACAGGGGTTCTCCTACAATGAGCAGTTCTTC.

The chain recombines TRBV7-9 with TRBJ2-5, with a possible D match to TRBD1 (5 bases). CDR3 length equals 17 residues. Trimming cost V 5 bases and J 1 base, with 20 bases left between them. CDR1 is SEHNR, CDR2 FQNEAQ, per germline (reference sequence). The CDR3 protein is CASSPPLRATIQETQYF. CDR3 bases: TGTGCCAGCAGCCCCCCCCTCAGGGCCACGATCCAAGAGACCCAGTACTTC.

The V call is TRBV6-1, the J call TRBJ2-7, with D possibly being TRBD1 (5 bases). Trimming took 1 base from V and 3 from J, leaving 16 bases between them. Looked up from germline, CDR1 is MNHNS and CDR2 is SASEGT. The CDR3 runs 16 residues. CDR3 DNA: TGTGCCAGCAGTGAAGAAGGGATCACAAGGGGCTACGAGCAGTACTTC. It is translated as CASSEEGITRGYEQYF.

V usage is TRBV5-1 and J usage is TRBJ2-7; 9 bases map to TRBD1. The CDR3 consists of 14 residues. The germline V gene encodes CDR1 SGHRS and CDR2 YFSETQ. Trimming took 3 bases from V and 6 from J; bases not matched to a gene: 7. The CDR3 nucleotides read TGCGCCAGCAGCTCCGGGACAGGGAAGCGCGAGCAGTACTTC. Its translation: CASSSGTGKREQYF.

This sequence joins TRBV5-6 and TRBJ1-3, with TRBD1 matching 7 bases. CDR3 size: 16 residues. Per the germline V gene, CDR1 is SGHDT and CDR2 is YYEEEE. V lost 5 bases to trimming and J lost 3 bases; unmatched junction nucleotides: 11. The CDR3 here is CASSPYEGAFGNTIYF. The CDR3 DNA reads TGTGCCAGCAGTCCCTATGAGGGGGCCTTTGGAAACACCATATATTTT. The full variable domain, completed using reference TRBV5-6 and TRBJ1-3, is DAGVTQSPTHLIKTRGQQVTLRCSPKSGHDTVSWYQQALGQGPQFIFQYYEEEERQRGNFPDRFSGHQFPNYSSELNVNALLLGDSALYLCASSPYEGAFGNTIYFGEGSWLTVV.

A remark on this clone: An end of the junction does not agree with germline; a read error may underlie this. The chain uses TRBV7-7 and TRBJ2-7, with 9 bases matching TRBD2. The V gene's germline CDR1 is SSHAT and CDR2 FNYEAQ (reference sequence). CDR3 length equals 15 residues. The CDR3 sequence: CASSSRAGGLGEQYF. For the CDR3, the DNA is TGTGCTAGCAGTTCCCGGGCGGGAGGGCTAGGCGAGCAGTACTTC.

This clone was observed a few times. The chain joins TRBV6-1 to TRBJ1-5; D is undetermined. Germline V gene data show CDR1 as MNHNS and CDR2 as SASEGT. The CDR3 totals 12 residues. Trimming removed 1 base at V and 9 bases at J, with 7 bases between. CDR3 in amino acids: CASSEGVRPQHF. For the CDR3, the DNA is TGTGCCAGCAGTGAAGGCGTGCGGCCCCAGCATTTT.

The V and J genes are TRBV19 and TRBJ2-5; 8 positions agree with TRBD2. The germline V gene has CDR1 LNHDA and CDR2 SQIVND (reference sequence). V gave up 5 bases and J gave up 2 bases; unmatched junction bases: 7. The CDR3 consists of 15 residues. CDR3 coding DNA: TGTGCCAGTAGTTCTTTACTAGCGGCACAAGAGACCCAGTACTTC. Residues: CASSSLLAAQETQYF.

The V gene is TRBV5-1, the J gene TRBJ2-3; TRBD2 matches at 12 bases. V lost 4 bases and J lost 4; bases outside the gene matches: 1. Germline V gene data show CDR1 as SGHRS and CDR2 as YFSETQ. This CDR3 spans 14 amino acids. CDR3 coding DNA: TGCGCCAGCAGCAGGACTAGCGGGGCAGATACGCAGTATTTT. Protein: CASSRTSGADTQYF.

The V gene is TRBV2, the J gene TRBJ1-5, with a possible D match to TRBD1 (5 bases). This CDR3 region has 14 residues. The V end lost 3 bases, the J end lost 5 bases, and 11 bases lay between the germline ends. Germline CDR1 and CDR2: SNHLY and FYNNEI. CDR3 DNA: TGTGCCAGCAGTGAGGGGCAAGGGGATCAGCCCCAGCATTTT. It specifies CASSEGQGDQPQHF.

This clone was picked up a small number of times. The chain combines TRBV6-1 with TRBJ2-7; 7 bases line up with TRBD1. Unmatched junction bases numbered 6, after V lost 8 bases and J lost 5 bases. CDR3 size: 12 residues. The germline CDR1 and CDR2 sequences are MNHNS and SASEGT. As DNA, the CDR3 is TGTGCCAGCGACAGGGAAAGCGACGAGCAGTACTTC. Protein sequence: CASDRESDEQYF.